This T cell receptor (beta chain) was found in a study of T-cell memory formation after mild COVID-19. Study findings and constraints: Some clones that responded turned up in pre-infection memory, which suggests that cross-reactive memory joined in. Clonal second-wave expansions that peaked on day 37 had unconfirmed SARS-CoV-2 specificity.

For this clonotype: The antigen remains unidentified.

TCRdb used MiXCR to reprocess the 5' RACE reads, holding one entry per CDR3 protein. The table has roughly 220,000 distinct CDR3 sequences, 7.5% to 10% seen once. This CDR3 has 14 residues. V shed 2 bases, J shed 8 bases, and the junction held 7 bases outside the gene matches. Germline V gene data show CDR1 as SGHTA and CDR2 as FQGNSA. The clonotype was recovered from a man aged 18-30 years who had mild COVID-19 (a few samples of this study predate the infection). Cell type and time point are not known. The specimen sequenced was PBMCs or a T cell subset sorted from them (not recorded which). V gene TRBV7-2 combines with J gene TRBJ1-2; 8 bases match TRBD1. This chain's CDR3 is CASSLIRTGWGYTF. The CDR3 bases are TGTGCCAGCAGCTTAATCCGGACAGGGTGGGGCTACACCTTC.